The 27 T cell receptor beta chains below were found in one sample sequenced in a study of blood T cell repertoires in COVID-19. Repertoires were generated with immunoSEQ multiplex PCR, while TCRdb's copy carries only in-frame clones and drops some. The data contain a few hundred thousand clones, about 89% of them singletons. The sample consisted of peripheral blood. The receptors originated from a man aged 18 to 30 who had recovered from COVID-19.

The gene calls are TRBV29-1 and TRBJ2-7, with a tentative D call TRBD2 (6 bases). V was cut by 6 bases and J by 0 bases, with 15 bases left in between. This CDR3 is 14 amino acids long. CDR1 and CDR2 (germline): SQVTM, ANQGSEA. CDR3 nucleotides: TGCAGCGTCGGGTGGAGGGGCCACTCCTACGAGCAGTACTTC. Encoded protein: CSVGWRGHSYEQYF.

This chain joins TRBV6-4 and TRBJ2-1; 11 positions match TRBD2. The CDR3 runs 16 residues. From germline, CDR1 is MRHNA and CDR2 SNTAGT. V lost 6 bases to trimming and J lost 7 bases; unmatched junction nucleotides: 11. The CDR3 DNA follows: TGTGCCAGCAGCCGAATGGCTAGCGGGGGGCCAAATGAGCAGTTCTTC. This codes for CASSRMASGGPNEQFF.

The V call is TRBV18, the J call TRBJ1-1; tentative D call: TRBD1 (5 bases). CDR1 and CDR2 from the germline V gene are KGHSH and LQKENI. Trimming cost V 0 bases and J 3 bases, with 26 bases left between them. This CDR3 spans 20 amino acids. CDR3 DNA sequence: TGTGCCAGCTCACCACCGAATTCCCGCCGTACAGGAGCATCTGACACTGAAGCTTTCTTT. It yields the protein CASSPPNSRRTGASDTEAFF.

Here the CDR3 reads CASTQGTLGYGYTF. The CDR3 DNA reads as TGTGCCAGCACCCAGGGAACCCTTGGCTATGGCTACACCTTC. The J gene is TRBJ1-2, the V gene TRBV6-5, with D possibly matching TRBD1 (5 bases). The CDR3 has 14 amino acids. Germline loops: CDR1 MNHEY, CDR2 SVGAGI. V dropped 7 bases and J dropped 4 bases, with 16 bases sitting between them.

The gene calls are TRBV2 and TRBJ1-4, with D uncertain. Germline values: CDR1 SNHLY, CDR2 FYNNEI. The CDR3 extends over 13 amino acids. Between the trimmed V and J ends, which lost 4 bases and 8 bases, there was a span of 11 bases. The DNA for the CDR3 is TGTGCCAGCAGTGCTCTCGAGGAAGAAAAACTGTTTTTT. As protein: CASSALEEEKLFF.

The V call is TRBV18, the J call TRBJ1-3, with 7 bases identical to TRBD1. The ends lost 6 bases at V and 4 bases at J; junction bases unmatched: 9. Germline assignment: CDR1 KGHSH and CDR2 LQKENI. CDR3 length: 15 amino acids. The CDR3 DNA sequence: TGTGCCAGCTCGTCAGCGACAGGGACCGGAAACACCATATATTTT. The encoded protein is CASSSATGTGNTIYF.

The rearrangement joins TRBV11-1 to TRBJ2-2; 10 nucleotides align to TRBD1. The CDR3 loop spans 16 amino acids. With 5 bases clipped from V and 4 bases from J, the junction kept 7 bases outside the gene matches. The germline CDR1 and CDR2 sequences are SGHAT and FQDESV (reference sequence). CDR3 nucleotide sequence: TGTGCCAGCAGCCTAGACAGGGGGCGCAGCACCGGGGAGCTGTTTTTT. Its translation is CASSLDRGRSTGELFF.

CDR3: CAWTPGLAGGGNEQFF. CDR3 bases: TGTGCCTGGACACCAGGGTTAGCGGGAGGTGGGAATGAGCAGTTCTTC. The V and J genes are TRBV30 and TRBJ2-1; 10 nucleotides agree with TRBD2. Unmatched junction bases numbered 13, after V lost 4 bases and J lost 7 bases. The CDR3 is 16 residues long. Germline lookup yields CDR1 GTSNPN and CDR2 SVGIG (reference sequence).

This clone was detected once. The chain combines TRBV7-3 with TRBJ1-2; D gene ambiguous. Trimming shortened V by 1 base and J by 7 bases, and 16 bases separated the two germline ends. This CDR3 is built from 15 residues. Germline-derived CDR1 and CDR2 are SGHTA and FQGTGA. CDR3: CASSLNREPSGGYTF. The CDR3, as DNA: TGTGCCAGCAGCTTAAATCGGGAGCCGTCAGGTGGCTACACCTTC.

Comments on this clone: This CDR3 is also generated by other DNA sequences in the sample. The DNA for the CDR3 is TGTGCCAGCTCACCTGGGAGAGATCAGCCCCAGCATTTT. Translation: CASSPGRDQPQHF. V usage is TRBV18 and J usage is TRBJ1-5; D remains unclear. Trimming took off 3 bases at V and 5 bases at J, with 8 bases between the two ends. Germline assignment: CDR1 KGHSH and CDR2 LQKENI. This CDR3 is 13 amino acids long.

J is TRBJ1-2 and V is TRBV5-4; 9 nucleotides align to TRBD1. V shed 3 bases, J shed 2 bases, and the junction held 5 bases outside the gene matches. The CDR3 has 15 residues. Germline CDR1 and CDR2: SGHNT and YYREEE (reference sequence). The CDR3 nucleotides read TGTGCCAGCAGCTCCGGGACAGGGATGAACTATGGCTACACCTTC. Translating gives CASSSGTGMNYGYTF.

J is TRBJ1-4 and V is TRBV25-1; possible D gene TRBD1, 5 bases. In germline, CDR1 is MGHDK, CDR2 SYGVNS. The V end lost 2 bases, the J end lost 3 bases, and 13 bases lay between the germline ends. The CDR3 loop spans 16 amino acids. The CDR3 sequence is CASSEPNRMANEKLFF. Here the CDR3 DNA reads TGTGCCAGCAGTGAACCCAACAGGATGGCTAATGAAAAACTGTTTTTT. The complete variable domain, with remaining parts taken from reference TRBV25-1 and TRBJ1-4, reads EADIYQTPRYLVIGTGKKITLECSQTMGHDKMYWYQQDPGMELHLIHYSYGVNSTEKGDLSSESTVSRIRTEHFPLTLESARPSHTSQYLCASSEPNRMANEKLFFGSGTQLSVL.

This rearrangement joins TRBV20-1 to TRBJ1-2; D gene unclear. V was pared by 1 base and J by 8 bases, with 8 bases between. The CDR3 runs to 11 residues. Germline loops: CDR1 DFQATT, CDR2 SNEGSKA (reference sequence). The CDR3 DNA reads TGCAGTGCTAGAGTACAGTCCGGCTACACCTTC. Translated: CSARVQSGYTF.

This chain uses TRBV19 with TRBJ1-1; 8 bases align to TRBD1. The V and J ends lost 3 bases and 7 bases, in that order; junction bases with no gene match: 10. In germline, CDR1 is LNHDA, CDR2 SQIVND (reference sequence). There are 15 residues in the CDR3. The CDR3 here is CASSIGMDRAGEAFF. CDR3 bases: TGTGCCAGTAGTATCGGAATGGACAGGGCCGGTGAAGCTTTCTTT.

In this sample, this clone turned up once. V is TRBV5-6 and J is TRBJ2-7, with 8 bases identical to TRBD1. V was clipped by 3 bases and J by 5 bases; unmatched bases: 7. The CDR3 has 14 amino acids. Looked up from germline, CDR1 is SGHDT and CDR2 is YYEEEE. The chain's CDR3 is CASSSWAGGHEQYF. The CDR3 DNA is TGTGCCAGCAGCTCCTGGGCAGGGGGCCACGAGCAGTACTTC.

V is TRBV29-1 and J is TRBJ2-1, with TRBD2 matching over 12 bases. V was clipped by 3 bases and J by 8 bases; unmatched bases: 5. CDR1 and CDR2 from the germline V gene are SQVTM and ANQGSEA. This CDR3 region has 14 residues. The CDR3 DNA reads as TGCAGCGTTGACCGACTAGCGGGGGAGGATGAGCAGTTCTTC. Translated: CSVDRLAGEDEQFF.

V usage is TRBV11-2 and J usage is TRBJ2-1; the D gene is possibly TRBD1 (6 bases). The CDR3 contains 17 residues. V was cut by 4 bases and J by 1 base, with 17 bases left in between. Germline loops: CDR1 SGHAT, CDR2 FQNNGV. CDR3 nucleotide sequence: TGTGCCAGCAGCTCAGTAGGACAGTCCTTATCCTACAATGAGCAGTTCTTC. Protein product: CASSSVGQSLSYNEQFF.

The chain recombines TRBV19 with TRBJ1-1, with 10 bases lining up with TRBD1. V lost 5 bases, J lost 0 bases, and 6 bases stayed unmatched. Looked up from germline, CDR1 is LNHDA and CDR2 is SQIVND (reference sequence). The length of the CDR3 is 16 residues. The CDR3 DNA sequence: TGTGCCAGTAGTCAGGGACAGGGGAAGGTGAACACTGAAGCTTTCTTT. Amino acid sequence: CASSQGQGKVNTEAFF.

J is TRBJ1-1 and V is TRBV30, with 10 positions matching TRBD1. The germline V gene encodes CDR1 GTSNPN and CDR2 SVGIG (reference sequence). V lost 1 base and J lost 9; bases outside the gene matches: 5. The length of the CDR3 is 13 residues. The CDR3 sequence: CAWSGQGASKAFF. The CDR3 nucleotides read TGTGCCTGGAGTGGACAGGGGGCGTCCAAAGCTTTCTTT.

V is TRBV3-1 (or the pseudogene TRBV3-2) and J is TRBJ2-5; TRBD2 agrees at 9 bases. V gave up 0 bases and J gave up 4 bases; unmatched junction bases: 9. The CDR3 loop spans 17 amino acids. Germline-derived CDR1 and CDR2 are LGHDT and YNNKEL (reference sequence). The CDR3 loop reads CASSQEWGSGRGETQYF. In DNA, the CDR3 is TGTGCCAGCAGCCAAGAATGGGGTAGCGGGAGAGGAGAGACCCAGTACTTC.

The rearrangement uses TRBV3-1 (or the pseudogene TRBV3-2) and TRBJ2-3; D possibly corresponds to TRBD2 (5 bases). The germline V and J ends were trimmed by 4 bases and 9 bases, with 11 bases remaining between them. Germline V gene data show CDR1 as LGHDT and CDR2 as YNNKEL (reference sequence). This CDR3 comprises 12 residues. The CDR3 DNA reads TGTGCCAGCAGCCCGGACTTTTCCACGCAGTATTTT. This gives the protein CASSPDFSTQYF.

V is TRBV11-3 and J is TRBJ2-2, with D uncertain. Germline values: CDR1 SGHNT, CDR2 YENEEA. V was pared by 0 bases and J by 8 bases, with 10 bases between. The length of the CDR3 is 14 residues. The CDR3 protein is CASSLDVSGGELFF. The CDR3 nucleotides read TGTGCCAGCAGCTTAGACGTGTCAGGAGGGGAGCTGTTTTTT.

CDR3 DNA: TGTGCCAGCAGCGACCAGGGGGCGCCCCAGCATTTT. Translated, it gives CASSDQGAPQHF. V and J are TRBV7-9 and TRBJ1-5, with TRBD1 matching over 8 bases. V lost 5 bases, J lost 9 bases, and 3 bases stayed unmatched. CDR3 length equals 12 residues. The V gene's germline CDR1 is SEHNR and CDR2 FQNEAQ (reference sequence).

The J gene is TRBJ1-5, the V gene TRBV19; perhaps TRBD1 as D (5 bases). V lost 2 bases to trimming and J lost 7 bases, with 12 bases between them. CDR1 and CDR2 from the germline V gene are LNHDA and SQIVND (reference sequence). This CDR3 has 14 amino acids. The CDR3 nucleotides read TGTGCCAGTAGTATAAGGGGTAGAGGACAGCCCCAGCATTTT. Its protein is CASSIRGRGQPQHF.

CDR3 amino acids: CASSWAYTGELFF. The CDR3 DNA follows: TGTGCCAGCAGTTGGGCGTACACCGGGGAGCTGTTTTTT. The J gene is TRBJ2-2, the V gene TRBV12-3 or TRBV12-4; no clear D gene. The CDR3 length is 13 residues. V lost 4 bases, J lost 3 bases, and 6 bases lay in between.

The chain links TRBV6-4 to TRBJ2-1; 9 nucleotides align to TRBD2. Germline V gene lookup returns CDR1 MRHNA and CDR2 SNTAGT. J gave up 4 bases and V 4 bases, and 8 bases lay outside the gene matches. The CDR3 contains 16 residues. DNA for the CDR3: TGTGCCAGCAGTGCCGATCTAGCGGGGTCGTACAATGAGCAGTTCTTC. This sequence encodes CASSADLAGSYNEQFF.

The chain links TRBV6-5 to TRBJ2-7; no clear D. CDR1 and CDR2 (germline): MNHEY, SVGAGI. The CDR3 is 13 residues long. Trimming cost V 6 bases and J 4 bases, with 13 bases left between them. The DNA of the CDR3 is TGTGCCAGCAGCCGCTCGATTAGTTACGAGCAGTACTTC. As protein: CASSRSISYEQYF.